One and the same sample provided the 9 T cell receptor beta chains below, sequenced in a study of T cell clonotyping in hematopoietic cell transplantation. Generated by immunoSEQ multiplex PCR, the TCRdb table keeps only in-frame clones and is missing some. The repertoire holds 25,000 to 35,000 clones, with more than 70% as singletons. Time point of the sample: recipient sample about 28 days before transplant, after cytoreduction. Material: peripheral blood mononuclear cells, obtained before stem cell transplant. Receptors originate from a man aged 50 to 59 with myelodysplastic syndrome. Some clones in this sample may be carry-over from other donors' samples.

In its sample, this clone is medium-sized (0.01 to 0.1%). The CDR3 here is CASSGDYTGELFF. Written as DNA, the CDR3 is TGTGCCAGCAGTGGGGACTACACCGGGGAGCTGTTTTTT. The rearrangement uses TRBV6-4 and TRBJ2-2, with D maybe TRBD2 (6 bases). This CDR3 has 13 residues. The germline V and J ends were trimmed by 4 bases and 3 bases, with 6 bases remaining between them. Germline CDR1 and CDR2: MRHNA and SNTAGT.

The chain has TRBV4-3 and TRBJ2-5; D is possibly TRBD1 or TRBD2 (5 bases each). CDR3 length: 15 residues. Germline CDR1 reads LGHNA; CDR2 reads YSLEER. Trimming pared 1 base from V and 5 bases from J, leaving 14 bases between. The CDR3 DNA reads as TGCGCCAGCAGCCAAGGAGGGAAGGGGCGGGAGACCCAGTACTTC. Translating gives CASSQGGKGRETQYF.

On this clone: The CDR3 does not end in the conserved phenylalanine or tryptophan, so this is likely a read error. The DNA is omitted, as the CDR3 cannot be located on it reliably, and the CDR3 follows TCRdb's listing. The CDR3: CASSQGRASGRS. The chain links TRBV4-2 to TRBJ2-7; the table's D gene call, TRBD2, was not cross checked with the DNA. The CDR3 totals 12 residues, both ends included. CDR1 and CDR2 (germline): LGHNA, YNFKEQ.

The chain couples TRBV7-2 to TRBJ2-2; D call uncertain. Germline CDR1 is SGHTA and CDR2 is FQGNSA. Trimming took off 0 bases at V and 4 bases at J, with 6 bases between the two ends. The CDR3 totals 14 residues. CDR3 DNA: TGTGCCAGCAGCTTAGCGCGGTTCACCGGGGAGCTGTTTTTT. This translates into CASSLARFTGELFF.

This clone was seen more than once but under ten times. CDR3 DNA: TGTGCCAGCAGCCAGGACAGAACCTACGAGCAGTACTTC. Protein: CASSQDRTYEQYF. The rearrangement uses TRBV28 and TRBJ2-7; tentatively, D is TRBD1 (6 bases). Trimming removed 6 bases at V and 2 bases at J, with 11 bases between. Germline assignment: CDR1 MDHEN and CDR2 SYDVKM. The CDR3 spans 13 residues.

This clone was detected only a few times. The junction differs from germline at one of its ends, possibly a read error. The gene calls are TRBV20-1 and TRBJ2-7; a weak D match, TRBD1 (6 bases). Germline-derived CDR1 and CDR2 are DFQATT and SNEGSKA (reference sequence). The CDR3 totals 11 residues. CDR3 sequence: CSAPGTQGLHF. CDR3 nucleotide sequence: TGCAGTGCCCCCGGGACCCAGGGGCTCCACTTC.

The chain employs TRBV4-1 and TRBJ2-7; D is uncertain. This CDR3 is built from 13 residues. Trimming left V 4 bases short and J 3 bases short, with 10 bases between. CDR1 MGHRA and CDR2 YSYEKL come from the germline V gene. The CDR3, as DNA: TGCGCCAGCAGCCCCGTCACATACTACGAGCAGTACTTC. As protein: CASSPVTYYEQYF.

The chain combines TRBV19 with TRBJ2-7; TRBD1 matches at 7 bases. CDR1 and CDR2 (germline): LNHDA, SQIVND (reference sequence). J lost 0 bases, V lost 5 bases, and 10 bases had no gene match. The CDR3 is 16 amino acids. Here the CDR3 DNA reads TGTGCCAGTAGTGACCCAACGACAGGGAGCTCCTACGAGCAGTACTTC. Encoded protein: CASSDPTTGSSYEQYF.

CDR3 sequence: CASSSYPGENIQYF. The DNA for the CDR3 is TGTGCCAGCAGCTCCTACCCGGGAGAAAACATTCAGTACTTC. This chain joins TRBV11-2 and TRBJ2-4; D is possibly TRBD2 (6 bases). The CDR3 contains 14 residues. Germline V gives CDR1 SGHAT, CDR2 FQNNGV. The V and J ends lost 4 bases and 5 bases respectively, with 12 bases between them.